The 22 T cell receptor beta chains below all came from one sample that was sequenced in a study of radiation and T cells in renal cell carcinoma. This sample's time point: blood 2 weeks post-SBRT. As to treatment: 15 Gy SBRT to primary tumor, nephrectomy 4 weeks later. TCRdb keeps only in-frame clones here, not all; method: immunoSEQ multiplex PCR. The sample shows 100,000 to 150,000 clones, around 81% of them seen only once. The sample consisted of blood, taken from a patient whose treatment included radiotherapy and nephrectomy. All receptors come from a middle-aged man with renal cell carcinoma.

This clone has a single count. V usage is TRBV28 and J usage is TRBJ1-2; D may be TRBD1 (5 bases). CDR1 is MDHEN, CDR2 SYDVKM, per germline. The CDR3 runs 12 residues. The germline V and J ends were trimmed by 6 bases and 4 bases, with 9 bases remaining between them. CDR3 loop: CASRGLLYGYTF. As DNA, the CDR3 is TGTGCCAGCAGGGGACTTCTCTATGGCTACACCTTC.

The J gene is TRBJ2-1, the V gene TRBV10-3; D is possibly TRBD1 (6 bases). CDR1 is ENHRY, CDR2 SYGVKD, per germline. This CDR3 is 16 amino acids long. Trimming took off 8 bases at V and 5 bases at J, with 22 bases between the two ends. This CDR3 is CAIFRGRDPGHNEQFF. The CDR3 coding sequence is TGTGCCATCTTCAGGGGTCGGGACCCGGGCCACAATGAGCAGTTCTTC.

The chain joins TRBV28 to TRBJ2-1, with 11 positions matching TRBD2. CDR3 length: 17 residues. The germline V gene encodes CDR1 MDHEN and CDR2 SYDVKM. The trim removed 6 bases at V and 3 bases at J, leaving 10 bases unmatched. CDR3 sequence: CASSQTSGMTYYNEQFF. The DNA for the CDR3 is TGTGCCAGCAGCCAGACTAGCGGGATGACATACTACAATGAGCAGTTCTTC.

The chain is built from TRBV28 and TRBJ2-5; D possibly uses TRBD1 or TRBD2 (5 bases each). CDR1 is MDHEN, CDR2 SYDVKM, per germline. This CDR3 has 14 residues. V dropped 4 bases and J dropped 4 bases, with 13 bases sitting between them. DNA of the CDR3: TGTGCCAGCAGTTCCTCTTGGGGGAGAGAGACCCAGTACTTC. Translated: CASSSSWGRETQYF.

V gene TRBV9 combines with J gene TRBJ1-3; D is perhaps TRBD1 (6 bases). This CDR3 has 16 residues. CDR1 and CDR2 from the germline V gene are SGDLS and YYNGEE. V dropped 2 bases and J dropped 0 bases, with 12 bases sitting between them. The CDR3 DNA reads as TGTGCCAGCAGCGTCAACCTAGGGGGCTCTGGAAACACCATATATTTT. This gives the protein CASSVNLGGSGNTIYF.

This clone was counted only a few times. This chain links TRBV29-1 with TRBJ1-1, with TRBD1 as a possible D gene (6 bases). V gave up 6 bases and J gave up 7 bases, with 9 bases separating them. The CDR3 sequence is 10 residues long. Germline CDR1 and CDR2: SQVTM and ANQGSEA. CDR3 DNA: TGCAGCGTAGGACAGCTTGAAGCTTTCTTT. Amino acids: CSVGQLEAFF.

The V gene is TRBV10-2, the J gene TRBJ2-1; 8 nucleotides match TRBD1. This CDR3 is built from 15 residues. V was clipped by 6 bases and J by 2 bases; unmatched bases: 6. Germline V CDR1 and CDR2: WSHSY, SAAADI. The CDR3 coding sequence is TGCGCCAGCAGAGAGACAGGGGAAACCTACAATGAGCAGTTCTTC. It encodes CASRETGETYNEQFF.

V gene TRBV4-2 combines with J gene TRBJ1-4; D is unresolved. Germline V lookup: CDR1 LGHNA, CDR2 YNFKEQ. The CDR3 spans 15 residues. V lost 1 base, J lost 7 bases, and 13 bases lay in between. The DNA for the CDR3 is TGTGCCAGCAGCCAAGGTAGGGCCAGCGGTGAAAAACTGTTTTTT. This encodes CASSQGRASGEKLFF.

The J gene is TRBJ2-7, the V gene TRBV7-9; D might be TRBD2 (6 bases). The CDR3 covers 15 residues. Germline V gives CDR1 SEHNR, CDR2 FQNEAQ (reference sequence). V was pared by 4 bases and J by 3 bases, with 16 bases between. The CDR3 DNA sequence: TGTGCCAGCAGCTCCATTGTTTTCGGGGGCTACGAGCAGTACTTC. Translated, it gives CASSSIVFGGYEQYF.

In DNA form, the CDR3 reads TGCGCCAGCAGCCCCGGGGTAAACTACAATGAGCAGTTCTTC. It yields the protein CASSPGVNYNEQFF. The V gene is TRBV5-1, the J gene TRBJ2-1; perhaps TRBD2 as D (5 bases). There are 14 residues in the CDR3. The germline V and J ends were trimmed by 4 bases and 3 bases, with 11 bases remaining between them. Germline loops: CDR1 SGHRS, CDR2 YFSETQ.

The rearrangement joins TRBV7-2 to TRBJ1-6, with TRBD1 as a possible D gene (6 bases). CDR1 is SGHTA and CDR2 is FQGNSA in the germline V gene. CDR3 length: 11 residues. The ends were cut back, 3 bases at V and 13 bases at J, with 7 bases in the middle. The CDR3 coding sequence is TGTGCCAGCAGCTTCCAGGGGCCCCTCCACTTT. It translates to CASSFQGPLHF.

This clone was observed a single time. This chain uses TRBV6-1 with TRBJ1-3; D may be TRBD1 (6 bases). Germline V gene data show CDR1 as MNHNS and CDR2 as SASEGT. CDR3 length: 14 amino acids. The CDR3 is CAGGPGGGGNTIYF. CDR3 nucleotides: TGTGCTGGCGGTCCGGGGGGCGGTGGAAACACCATATATTTT.

This chain links TRBV7-2 with TRBJ2-7, with 7 nucleotides matching TRBD1. V lost 5 bases and J lost 3; bases outside the gene matches: 10. The germline gives CDR1 SGHTA, CDR2 FQGNSA. The CDR3 has 15 amino acids. Written as DNA, the CDR3 is TGTGCCAGCAGCACGACAACCGGGACAGTCTACGAGCAGTACTTC. This encodes CASSTTTGTVYEQYF.

This chain connects TRBV5-1 to TRBJ2-7; 9 bases fit TRBD2. J gave up 2 bases and V 4 bases, and 7 bases lay outside the gene matches. This CDR3 contains 15 residues. CDR1 and CDR2 (germline): SGHRS, YFSETQ. DNA of the CDR3: TGCGCCAGCAGCCCATTAGCGGGAGAGACCTACGAGCAGTACTTC. This codes for CASSPLAGETYEQYF.

CDR3 DNA sequence: TGTGCCAGCAGACTAGCCTACGAGCAGTACTTC. This sequence encodes CASRLAYEQYF. The rearrangement joins TRBV6-5 to TRBJ2-7, with a weak D call TRBD2 (5 bases). The CDR3 contains 11 residues. Germline values: CDR1 MNHEY, CDR2 SVGAGI. V lost 6 bases and J 2 bases, leaving 5 bases between the germline ends.

The rearrangement links TRBV5-1 to TRBJ2-1, with 8 bases aligning to TRBD2. In germline, CDR1 is SGHRS, CDR2 YFSETQ. Germline trimming cut 4 bases from V and 9 bases from J; bases unmatched to any gene: 9. The CDR3 extends over 14 amino acids. The CDR3 DNA follows: TGCGCCAGCAGCCCTGCTGGCGGGGGGCGTGAGCAGTTCTTC. Translation: CASSPAGGGREQFF.

The chain uses TRBV28 and TRBJ2-7; 8 bases match TRBD1. Germline trimming cut 5 bases from V and 4 bases from J; bases unmatched to any gene: 13. The germline CDR1 and CDR2 sequences are MDHEN and SYDVKM. This CDR3 has 16 amino acids. The CDR3 DNA is TGTGCCAGCAGTCCTCCGACCGACAGGGGTCTTTACGAGCAGTACTTC. Translation gives CASSPPTDRGLYEQYF.

The chain recombines TRBV6-5 with TRBJ2-5; 11 nucleotides agree with TRBD1. The germline V gene has CDR1 MNHEY and CDR2 SVGAGI. The ends lost 5 bases at V and 4 bases at J; junction bases unmatched: 6. The CDR3 consists of 15 residues. This CDR3 reads CASSPWTGGGETQYF. The CDR3 nucleotides read TGTGCCAGCAGTCCGTGGACAGGGGGCGGAGAGACCCAGTACTTC.

The gene calls are TRBV19 and TRBJ1-2; possibly TRBD1 for D (5 bases). The V gene's germline CDR1 is LNHDA and CDR2 SQIVND (reference sequence). Trimming stripped 6 bases from V and 0 bases from J, with 23 bases between. The CDR3 covers 18 residues. The CDR3 region is CASSHWAGGRDANYGYTF. As DNA, the CDR3 is TGTGCCAGTAGCCATTGGGCCGGGGGTAGGGATGCTAACTATGGCTACACCTTC.

This clone was detected only a few times. This chain links TRBV28 with TRBJ2-7; D might be TRBD2 (6 bases). CDR1 and CDR2 (germline): MDHEN, SYDVKM. V was trimmed by 8 bases and J by 1 base, leaving 9 bases between them. The CDR3 contains 12 residues. CDR3 nucleotide sequence: TGTGCCAGCGCGGGAAGGTCCTACGAGCAGTACTTC. Its translation: CASAGRSYEQYF.

This clone was picked up many times. The rearrangement uses TRBV30 and TRBJ2-1; D is unclear. CDR1 is GTSNPN, CDR2 SVGIG, per germline (reference sequence). The V end was cut by 1 base, the J end by 9 bases, with 19 bases between. CDR3 size: 15 residues. The CDR3 DNA reads TGTGCCTGGAGTGCCCCCCCGAATCGTCTTGGTGAGCAGTTCTTC. This encodes CAWSAPPNRLGEQFF. Using reference TRBV30 and TRBJ2-1 for the parts outside the CDR3, the full variable domain is SQTIHQWPATLVQPVGSPLSLECTVEGTSNPNLYWYRQAAGRGLQLLFYSVGIGQISSEVPQNLSASRPQDRQFILSSKKLLLSDSGFYLCAWSAPPNRLGEQFFGPGTRLTVL.

The chain has TRBV30 and TRBJ1-2, with D unclear. This CDR3 comprises 13 residues. Germline V CDR1 and CDR2: GTSNPN, SVGIG (reference sequence). V was cut by 1 base and J by 0 bases, with 6 bases left in between. CDR3 DNA sequence: TGTGCCTGGAGTGAGTATGCTAACTATGGCTACACCTTC. Its protein is CAWSEYANYGYTF. Variable domain in full (rest from reference TRBV30 and TRBJ1-2): SQTIHQWPATLVQPVGSPLSLECTVEGTSNPNLYWYRQAAGRGLQLLFYSVGIGQISSEVPQNLSASRPQDRQFILSSKKLLLSDSGFYLCAWSEYANYGYTFGSGTRLTVV.